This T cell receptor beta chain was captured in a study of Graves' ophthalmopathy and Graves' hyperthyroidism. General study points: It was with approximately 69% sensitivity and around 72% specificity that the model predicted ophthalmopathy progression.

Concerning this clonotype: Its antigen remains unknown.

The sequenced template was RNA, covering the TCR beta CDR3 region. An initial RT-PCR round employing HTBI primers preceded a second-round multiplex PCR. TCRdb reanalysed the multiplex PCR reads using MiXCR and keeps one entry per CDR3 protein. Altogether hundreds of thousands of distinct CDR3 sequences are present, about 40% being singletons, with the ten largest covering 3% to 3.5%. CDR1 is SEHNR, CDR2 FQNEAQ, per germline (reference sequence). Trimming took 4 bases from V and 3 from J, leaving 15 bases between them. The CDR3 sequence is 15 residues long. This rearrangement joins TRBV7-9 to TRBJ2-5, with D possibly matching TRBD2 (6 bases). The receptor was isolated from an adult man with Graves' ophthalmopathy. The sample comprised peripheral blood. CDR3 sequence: CASSSWGVAEETQYF. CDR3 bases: TGTGCCAGCAGCTCTTGGGGGGTAGCGGAAGAGACCCAGTACTTC.